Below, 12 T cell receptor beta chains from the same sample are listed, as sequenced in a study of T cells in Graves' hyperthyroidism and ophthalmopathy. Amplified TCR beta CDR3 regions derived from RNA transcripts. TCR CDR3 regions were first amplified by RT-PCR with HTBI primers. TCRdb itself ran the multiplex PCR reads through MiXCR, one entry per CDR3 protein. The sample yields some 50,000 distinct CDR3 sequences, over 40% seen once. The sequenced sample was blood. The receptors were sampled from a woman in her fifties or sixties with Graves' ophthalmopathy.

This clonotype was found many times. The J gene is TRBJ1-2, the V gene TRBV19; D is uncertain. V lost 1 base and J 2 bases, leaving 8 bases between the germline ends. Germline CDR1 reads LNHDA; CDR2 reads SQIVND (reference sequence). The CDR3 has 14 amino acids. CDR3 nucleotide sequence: TGTGCCAGTAGTATAGTGGGGAAGAACTATGGCTACACCTTC. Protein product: CASSIVGKNYGYTF.

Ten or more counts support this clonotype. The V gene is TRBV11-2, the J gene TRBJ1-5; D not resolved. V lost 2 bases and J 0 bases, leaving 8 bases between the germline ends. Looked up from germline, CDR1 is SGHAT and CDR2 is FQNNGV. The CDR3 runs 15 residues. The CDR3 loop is CASSLSTDSNQPQHF. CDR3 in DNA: TGTGCCAGCAGCTTATCTACAGATAGCAATCAGCCCCAGCATTTT.

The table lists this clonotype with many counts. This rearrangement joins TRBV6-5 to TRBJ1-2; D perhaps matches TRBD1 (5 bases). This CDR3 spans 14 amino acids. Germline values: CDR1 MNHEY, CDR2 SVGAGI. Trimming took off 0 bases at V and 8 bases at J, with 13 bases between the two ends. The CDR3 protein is CASSYSEGVRGYTF. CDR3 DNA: TGTGCCAGCAGTTACTCGGAAGGGGTGCGGGGCTACACCTTC.

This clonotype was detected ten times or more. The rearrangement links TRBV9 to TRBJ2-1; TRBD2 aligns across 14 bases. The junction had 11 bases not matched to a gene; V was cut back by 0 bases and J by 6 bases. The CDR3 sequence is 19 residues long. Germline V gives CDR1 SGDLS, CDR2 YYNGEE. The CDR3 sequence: CASSVEGGLAGDPGNEQFF. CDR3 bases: TGTGCCAGCAGCGTAGAAGGGGGACTAGCGGGAGACCCTGGCAATGAGCAGTTCTTC.

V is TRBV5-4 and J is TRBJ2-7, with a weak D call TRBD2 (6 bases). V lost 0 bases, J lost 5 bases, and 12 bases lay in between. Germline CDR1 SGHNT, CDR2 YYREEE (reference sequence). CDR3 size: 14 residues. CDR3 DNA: TGTGCCAGCAGCTTGGGGCAGGGACTCCACGAGCAGTACTTC. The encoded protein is CASSLGQGLHEQYF.

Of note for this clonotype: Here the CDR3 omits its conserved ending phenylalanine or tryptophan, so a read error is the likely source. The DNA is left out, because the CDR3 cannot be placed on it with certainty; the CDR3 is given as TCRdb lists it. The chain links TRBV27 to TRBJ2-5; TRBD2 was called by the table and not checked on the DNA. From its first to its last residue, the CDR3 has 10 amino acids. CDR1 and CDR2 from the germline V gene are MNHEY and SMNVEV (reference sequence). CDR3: CASKFRASES.

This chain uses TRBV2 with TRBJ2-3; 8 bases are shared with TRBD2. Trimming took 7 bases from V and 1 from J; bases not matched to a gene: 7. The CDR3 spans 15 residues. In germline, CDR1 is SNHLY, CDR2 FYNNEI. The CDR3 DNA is TGTGCCAGCAAATCAGCGGGAGTGGGCACAGATACGCAGTATTTT. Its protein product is CASKSAGVGTDTQYF. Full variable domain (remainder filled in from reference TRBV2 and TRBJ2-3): EPEVTQTPSHQVTQMGQEVILRCVPISNHLYFYWYRQILGQKVEFLVSFYNNEISEKSEIFDDQFSVERPDGSNFTLKIRSTKLEDSAMYFCASKSAGVGTDTQYFGPGTRLTVL.

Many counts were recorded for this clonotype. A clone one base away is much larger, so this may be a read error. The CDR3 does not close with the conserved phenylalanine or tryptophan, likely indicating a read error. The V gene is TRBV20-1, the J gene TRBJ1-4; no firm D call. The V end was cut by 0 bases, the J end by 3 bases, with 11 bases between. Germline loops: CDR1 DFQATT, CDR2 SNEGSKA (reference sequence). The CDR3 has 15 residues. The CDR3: CSARDGGMANEKLFS. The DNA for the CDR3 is TGCAGTGCTAGAGATGGAGGGATGGCTAATGAAAAACTGTTTTCT.

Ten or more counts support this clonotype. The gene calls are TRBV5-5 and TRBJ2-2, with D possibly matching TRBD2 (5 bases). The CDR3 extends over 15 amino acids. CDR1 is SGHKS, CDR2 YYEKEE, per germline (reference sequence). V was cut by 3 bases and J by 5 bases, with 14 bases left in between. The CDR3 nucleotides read TGTGCCAGCAGCTCGAGCGGACCGGGGACCGGGGAGCTGTTTTTT. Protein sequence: CASSSSGPGTGELFF.

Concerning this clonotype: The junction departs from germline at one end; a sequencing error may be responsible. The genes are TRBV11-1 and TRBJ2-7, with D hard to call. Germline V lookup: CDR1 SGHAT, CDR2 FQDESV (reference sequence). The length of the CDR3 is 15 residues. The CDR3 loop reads CASSLGYRDSYEQHF. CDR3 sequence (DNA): TGTGCCAGCAGCTTAGGCTATCGTGACTCCTACGAGCAGCACTTT.

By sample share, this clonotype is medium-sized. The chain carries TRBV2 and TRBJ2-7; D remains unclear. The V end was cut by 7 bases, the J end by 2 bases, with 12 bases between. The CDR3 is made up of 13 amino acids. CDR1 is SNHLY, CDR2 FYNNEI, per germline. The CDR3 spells CASTDTEPYEQYF. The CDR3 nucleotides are TGTGCCAGCACCGACACGGAACCCTACGAGCAGTACTTC.

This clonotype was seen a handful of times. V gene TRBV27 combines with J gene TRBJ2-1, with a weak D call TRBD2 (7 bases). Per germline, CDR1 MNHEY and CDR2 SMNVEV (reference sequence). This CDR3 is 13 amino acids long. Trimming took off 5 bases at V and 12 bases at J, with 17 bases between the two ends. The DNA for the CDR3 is TGTGCCAGCAGTGCGACAGGAGGGAGGGGGCAGTTCTTC. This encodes CASSATGGRGQFF.